The T cell receptor beta chain under discussion was sequenced for a study of T-cell reconstitution after alpha-beta-depleted transplantation in children. Study-level results: T cells produced anew were the main source of T-cell counts and diversity one year after transplant.

The CDR3 runs 17 residues. From germline, CDR1 is MNHNS and CDR2 SASEGT. The V gene end was trimmed by 1 base and the J gene end by 4 bases; junction bases not matched to a gene: 11. The TCRbeta library incorporated unique molecular identifiers. TCRdb fed the PCR reads into MiXCR, producing one record per CDR3 protein. The sample holds a few hundred thousand distinct CDR3 sequences; roughly 44% are singletons and the top ten take 25% to 30%. This clonotype was recorded a few times. Its antigen is currently unknown. The genes are TRBV6-1 and TRBJ2-3; TRBD2 agrees at 7 bases. This specimen consisted of PBMCs, obtained before TCRalphabeta/CD19-depleted stem cell transplant. This TCR derives from a girl aged 2 to 9 with aplastic anemia, due to receive a stem cell transplant. Written as DNA, the CDR3 is TGTGCCAGCAGTGAAGTCCCCGGGGGAGGGCCCGCAGATACGCAGTATTTT. As protein: CASSEVPGGGPADTQYF.